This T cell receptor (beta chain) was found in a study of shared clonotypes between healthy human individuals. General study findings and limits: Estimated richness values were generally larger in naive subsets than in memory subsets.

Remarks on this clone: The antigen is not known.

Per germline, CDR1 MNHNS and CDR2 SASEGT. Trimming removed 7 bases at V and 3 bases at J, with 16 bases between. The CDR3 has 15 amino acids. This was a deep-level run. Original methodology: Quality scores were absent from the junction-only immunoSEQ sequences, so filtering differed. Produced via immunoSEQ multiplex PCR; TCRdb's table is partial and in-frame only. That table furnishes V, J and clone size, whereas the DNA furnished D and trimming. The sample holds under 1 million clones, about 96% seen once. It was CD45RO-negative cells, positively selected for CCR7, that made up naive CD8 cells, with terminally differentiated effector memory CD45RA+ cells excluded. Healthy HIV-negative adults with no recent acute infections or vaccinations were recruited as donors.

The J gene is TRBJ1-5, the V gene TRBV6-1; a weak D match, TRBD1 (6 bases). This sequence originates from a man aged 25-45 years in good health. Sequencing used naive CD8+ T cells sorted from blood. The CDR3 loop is CASTAGVTYNQPQHF. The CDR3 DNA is TGTGCCAGCACCGCAGGGGTTACTTACAATCAGCCCCAGCATTTT.